The 16 T cell receptor beta chains reported below all come from one sample, sequenced in a study of shared clonotypes between healthy human individuals. CD8 cells classed as naive were CD45RO-negative and positively selected for CCR7, excluding terminally differentiated effector memory CD45RA+ cells. Assay: immunoSEQ multiplex PCR; the TCRdb copy retains only in-frame clones and omits some. The sample has roughly 2,000,000 clones; approximately 92% are singletons. The sequencing sample was made of naive CD8+ T cells from PBMCs. The origin of the receptors is a man younger than 35 in good health. Some clones in this sample may be carry-over from other donors' samples.

The chain employs TRBV9 and TRBJ2-6; D is uncertain. V lost 0 bases and J lost 0, with 10 bases in between. The germline gives CDR1 SGDLS, CDR2 YYNGEE. CDR3 size: 17 residues. This CDR3 is CASSVGKQNSGANVLTF. CDR3 bases: TGTGCCAGCAGCGTAGGCAAACAGAACTCTGGGGCCAACGTCCTGACTTTC.

This chain joins TRBV15 and TRBJ2-1; possibly TRBD2 for D (6 bases). The V end was cut by 0 bases, the J end by 7 bases, with 13 bases between. From germline, CDR1 is LNHNV and CDR2 YYDKDF (reference sequence). CDR3 length: 15 residues. The CDR3 loop is CATSRDRGGGNEQFF. In DNA, the CDR3 is TGTGCCACCAGCAGAGATAGGGGAGGAGGAAATGAGCAGTTCTTC.

This chain uses TRBV13 with TRBJ1-2, with unresolved D. Germline V gene lookup returns CDR1 PRHDT and CDR2 FYEKMQ (reference sequence). The CDR3 totals 16 residues. V was trimmed by 5 bases and J by 4 bases, leaving 20 bases between them. The CDR3 nucleotides are TGTGCCAGCAGCCCAGGACCAGACATTGAGTTCTATGGCTACACCTTC. Amino acid sequence: CASSPGPDIEFYGYTF.

In nucleotides, the CDR3 is TGTGCCAGCAGTTTAAGGTTAGCGGGAGAGGACGAGCAGTACTTC. Protein sequence: CASSLRLAGEDEQYF. The J gene is TRBJ2-7, the V gene TRBV27, with 9 bases identical to TRBD2. This CDR3 is 15 amino acids long. V lost 2 bases, J lost 5 bases, and 7 bases stayed unmatched. The germline gives CDR1 MNHEY, CDR2 SMNVEV (reference sequence).

The chain employs TRBV28 and TRBJ2-3; 10 nucleotides match TRBD2. The V segment lost 3 bases and the J segment 4 bases; nucleotides outside the gene matches: 4. There are 15 residues in the CDR3. Looked up from germline, CDR1 is MDHEN and CDR2 is SYDVKM. The CDR3 loop is CASSLELAGPDTQYF. The CDR3 DNA sequence: TGTGCCAGCAGTTTGGAACTAGCGGGACCAGATACGCAGTATTTT.

CDR3 DNA: TGTGCCAGCAGTTACTCGAGTACTAGCGAGGGGGATACGCAGTATTTT. Its protein is CASSYSSTSEGDTQYF. This chain links TRBV6-5 with TRBJ2-3, with TRBD2 matching over 7 bases. Germline-derived CDR1 and CDR2 are MNHEY and SVGAGI. This CDR3 has 16 residues. With 0 bases clipped from V and 6 bases from J, the junction kept 9 bases outside the gene matches.

The chain links TRBV5-8 to TRBJ1-1; D remains unclear. This CDR3 is 13 amino acids long. In germline, CDR1 is SGHTS, CDR2 YDEGEE. The V gene lost 3 bases and the J gene lost 1 base, with 7 bases spanning the gap. Here the CDR3 reads CASSSLGNTEAFF. CDR3 coding DNA: TGTGCCAGCAGCTCCCTCGGGAACACTGAAGCTTTCTTT.

The chain combines TRBV19 with TRBJ1-4; D not certain. From germline, CDR1 is LNHDA and CDR2 SQIVND (reference sequence). Trimming left V 3 bases short and J 5 bases short, with 16 bases between. The CDR3 covers 16 residues. CDR3 in amino acids: CASSMVDSRPNEKLFF. The CDR3 DNA follows: TGTGCCAGTAGTATGGTGGATTCCAGGCCCAATGAAAAACTGTTTTTT.

The chain combines TRBV27 with TRBJ1-5; D may be TRBD1 (6 bases). Looked up from germline, CDR1 is MNHEY and CDR2 is SMNVEV (reference sequence). The CDR3 covers 18 residues. Deletions cut 5 bases from V and 7 bases from J, with 27 bases between. CDR3 sequence: CASSPLTGNGILGQPQHF. CDR3 nucleotide sequence: TGTGCCAGCAGTCCCCTAACAGGGAATGGGATTTTGGGACAGCCCCAGCATTTT.

This chain joins TRBV5-4 and TRBJ1-1; D possibly corresponds to TRBD1 (5 bases). V lost 4 bases and J lost 0, with 10 bases in between. The CDR3 totals 14 residues. Germline lookup yields CDR1 SGHNT and CDR2 YYREEE (reference sequence). The CDR3 reads CASSPRRVNTEAFF. For the CDR3, the DNA is TGTGCCAGCAGCCCCCGCAGGGTGAACACTGAAGCTTTCTTT.

Details on this clone: Other DNA sequences in this sample translate to the same CDR3. The chain links TRBV27 to TRBJ2-7; the match to TRBD1 covers 8 bases. The V and J ends lost 6 bases and 6 bases, in that order; junction bases with no gene match: 7. The germline V gene encodes CDR1 MNHEY and CDR2 SMNVEV (reference sequence). The length of the CDR3 is 13 residues. CDR3 bases: TGTGCCAGCAGCCTTACAGGGACAGGCGAGCAGTACTTC. It translates to CASSLTGTGEQYF.

To note about this clone: Other DNA variants within this sample encode the same CDR3. CDR3 DNA sequence: TGCGCCAGCAGCCCCGGACAGGGGTCCTACAATGAGCAGTTCTTC. Its translation: CASSPGQGSYNEQFF. The chain uses TRBV5-1 and TRBJ2-1; TRBD1 matches at 9 bases. After removal of 4 bases from V and 1 base from J, the junction contained 3 bases not matched to a gene. CDR1 is SGHRS and CDR2 is YFSETQ in the germline V gene. The CDR3 loop spans 15 amino acids.

The chain recombines TRBV23-1 with TRBJ2-5; tentative D call: TRBD1 (6 bases). TRBV23-1 is noted as an ORF with a role that remains uncertain. The germline V and J ends were trimmed by 8 bases and 1 base, with 14 bases remaining between them. This CDR3 comprises 14 residues. The CDR3 loop reads CASGVGTPQETQYF. CDR3 sequence (DNA): TGCGCCAGCGGCGTCGGGACACCCCAAGAGACCCAGTACTTC.

V is TRBV7-6 and J is TRBJ1-2; a possible D gene is TRBD1 (6 bases). CDR1 is SGHVS, CDR2 FNYEAQ, per germline. Trimming took 8 bases from V and 6 from J, leaving 16 bases between them. There are 13 residues in the CDR3. The CDR3 bases are TGTGCCAGCGGCCTAAGGACAGACGATGGCTACACCTTC. It encodes CASGLRTDDGYTF.

The rearrangement links TRBV28 to TRBJ1-3; D unclear. The CDR3 totals 15 residues. V lost 2 bases, J lost 0 bases, and 8 bases lay in between. Germline V gene sequence: CDR1 MDHEN, CDR2 SYDVKM. CDR3 nucleotides: TGTGCCAGCAGTTTAGGCAGACACTCTGGAAACACCATATATTTT. Its translation: CASSLGRHSGNTIYF.

The chain is built from TRBV9 and TRBJ1-2; 10 bases line up with TRBD1. Germline CDR1 SGDLS, CDR2 YYNGEE. The V segment lost 8 bases and the J segment 8 bases; nucleotides outside the gene matches: 6. This CDR3 is built from 12 residues. CDR3 nucleotide sequence: TGTGCCAGTTCGACAGGGGGCGACGGCTACACCTTC. It is translated as CASSTGGDGYTF.